This entry describes one TCR beta chain. V was pared by 1 base and J by 4 bases, with 5 bases of the junction left unmatched. There are 15 residues in the CDR3. Germline V lookup: CDR1 SGHVS, CDR2 FQNEAQ. Random hexamers served to reverse transcribe roughly 0.5 to 1 ug RNA. Using its own MiXCR run on the immunoSEQ multiplex PCR reads, TCRdb lists one record per CDR3 protein. Among 170,000 or so distinct CDR3 sequences listed, 85% to 95% were seen once. This entry belongs to a study of CD8 T cells in Susac syndrome. This clonotype was sampled from a human donor with Susac syndrome. The sequenced material came from CD4+ T cells from PBMCs. This chain connects TRBV7-8 to TRBJ2-3, with 7 bases fitting TRBD1. The DNA of the CDR3 is TGTGCCAGCAGCTTAGGGACAGGCGGATCAGATACGCAGTATTTT. The encoded protein is CASSLGTGGSDTQYF.